Listed here is a single T cell receptor beta chain. Measured with immunoSEQ multiplex PCR; TCRdb has only the in-frame clones, and not every one. The sample lists 160,000 or so clones, approximately 80% occurring once. The CDR3 has 15 amino acids. With V trimmed by 1 base and J by 6 bases, 4 bases remained unmatched. Looked up from germline, CDR1 is LGHNA and CDR2 is YSLEER. This sample is drawn from a study of blood T cell repertoires in COVID-19. Across the whole study: The United States, Italy and Spain supplied acute and convalescent COVID-19 samples. T cells, B-cell-depleted T cells, or PBMCs provided the cDNA or gDNA that served as material.

The chain has TRBV4-3 and TRBJ2-7; 12 bases match TRBD2. The sequenced sample consisted of peripheral blood. The TCR comes from a human donor in a cohort sampled during active COVID-19. The CDR3 DNA is TGCGCCAGCAGCCAAGGAGGGACTAGCGGGCTCGAGCAGTACTTC. It encodes CASSQGGTSGLEQYF.